These T cell receptor beta chains were read from a single sample in a study of blood T cells in healthy people across ages. MiXCR was run by TCRdb on the 5' RACE reads, yielding one entry per CDR3 protein. This table has roughly 1.4 million distinct CDR3 sequences, 59% appearing once. The source material was blood. The source of these receptors is a man between 18 and 29 years old in good health. Each CDR3 is given with its conserved first and last residue. A D gene is named only where the DNA matches it firmly. Clone size, where shown, is once, few, many, or a class for clones that have expanded.

>TRBV21-1|-|TRBJ2-3|-
CASIPREAPSTDTQYF
TGTGCCAGCATCCCTAGGGAGGCCCCAAGCACAGATACGCAGTATTTT
>TRBV7-9|TRBD1|TRBJ2-7|-
CASSLATGLEDEQYF
TGTGCCAGCAGCTTAGCGACAGGGCTTGAGGACGAGCAGTACTTC
>TRBV29-1|-|TRBJ1-2|-
CSVDSGFYGYTF
TGCAGCGTTGACAGTGGGTTCTATGGCTACACCTTC
>TRBV7-6|-|TRBJ2-5|-
CASSHQTGAETQYF
TGTGCCAGCAGCCACCAGACAGGCGCGGAGACCCAGTACTTC
>TRBV20-1|TRBD1|TRBJ2-7|-
CSAPRQGFYEQYF
TGCAGTGCTCCAAGACAGGGCTTCTACGAGCAGTACTTC
>TRBV4-1|TRBD1|TRBJ2-6|few
CASSPTQGEANVLTF
TGCGCCAGCAGCCCCACTCAGGGGGAGGCCAACGTCCTGACTTTC
>TRBV4-3|-|TRBJ2-7|few
CASSHRTSSSYEQYF
TGCGCCAGCAGCCATCGGACTTCGAGCTCCTACGAGCAGTACTTC
>TRBV4-2|-|TRBJ1-6|-
CASSYPVNNSPLHF
TGTGCCAGCAGCTATCCAGTGAATAATTCACCCCTCCACTTT
>TRBV7-2|TRBD2|TRBJ2-7|-
CASSLWGASGRSSYEQYF
TGTGCCAGCAGCTTATGGGGAGCTAGCGGGAGGTCTTCCTACGAGCAGTACTTC
>TRBV12-3/TRBV12-4|-|TRBJ1-2|-
CASSSRESYGYTF
TGTGCCAGCAGTTCCCGAGAGTCCTATGGCTACACCTTC
>TRBV2|-|TRBJ1-2|-
CASRPGRSNYGYTF
TGTGCCAGCAGACCCGGACGGAGTAACTATGGCTACACCTTC
>TRBV29-1|TRBD1|TRBJ2-6|-
CSVEGQGALGANVLTF
TGCAGCGTTGAGGGACAGGGGGCGCTTGGGGCCAACGTCCTGACTTTC
>TRBV18|TRBD1|TRBJ1-1|-
CASSPPGQGRGTEAFF
TGTGCCAGCTCACCCCCAGGACAGGGCCGAGGAACTGAAGCTTTCTTT
>TRBV7-2|-|TRBJ1-2|few
CASSLFGGRYGYTF
TGTGCCAGCAGCTTATTCGGGGGCCGATATGGCTACACCTTC
>TRBV4-1|TRBD2|TRBJ2-7|-
CASSQGQLAGAGEQYF
TGCGCCAGCAGCCAAGGCCAACTAGCGGGAGCCGGCGAGCAGTACTTC
>TRBV7-9|-|TRBJ1-4|-
CASSSLGEEKLFF
TGTGCCAGCAGCTCCCTCGGCGAGGAAAAACTGTTTTTT
>TRBV2|TRBD2|TRBJ2-5|-
CASGVVRGGLQETQYF
TGTGCCAGCGGGGTCGTGCGGGGGGGCCTTCAAGAGACCCAGTACTTC
>TRBV4-1|TRBD1|TRBJ1-1|few
CASSQDWRPRTGTNTEAFF
TGCGCCAGCAGCCAAGATTGGCGCCCCCGGACAGGAACGAACACTGAAGCTTTCTTT
>TRBV6-5|-|TRBJ2-7|-
CASSFRVNEQYF
TGTGCCAGCAGTTTCAGGGTCAACGAGCAGTACTTC
>TRBV2|TRBD1|TRBJ2-1|-
CAGQGLFYNEQFF
TGTGCCGGACAGGGTTTATTTTACAATGAGCAGTTCTTC
>TRBV12-3/TRBV12-4|TRBD2|TRBJ2-5|-
CASSPFGGLAGGETQYF
TGTGCCAGCAGTCCCTTCGGGGGACTAGCGGGGGGGGAGACCCAGTACTTC
>TRBV6-5|-|TRBJ2-1|-
CASSYRDPRGGEQFF
TGTGCCAGCAGTTATAGGGATCCTAGGGGGGGTGAGCAGTTCTTC
>TRBV5-1|-|TRBJ1-1|-
CASREDSWNTEAFF
TGCGCCAGCCGTGAGGACAGCTGGAACACTGAAGCTTTCTTT
>TRBV20-1|-|TRBJ1-2|-
CSARIRVYGYTF
TGCAGTGCTAGAATCAGGGTTTATGGCTACACCTTC
>TRBV5-1|TRBD1|TRBJ2-3|-
CASSLGTGFTDTQYF
TGCGCCAGCAGCTTGGGGACAGGATTCACAGATACGCAGTATTTT
>TRBV29-1|-|TRBJ2-3|-
CSAPGAGITDTQYF
TGCAGCGCCCCGGGGGCGGGCATCACAGATACGCAGTATTTT
>TRBV2|TRBD1|TRBJ1-2|-
CASSPGTGGHGYTF
TGTGCCAGCAGTCCCGGGACAGGGGGCCATGGCTACACCTTC
>TRBV29-1|-|TRBJ2-3|-
CSVDRRGMYTDTQYF
TGCAGCGTTGATAGACGGGGGATGTACACAGATACGCAGTATTTT
>TRBV7-2|-|TRBJ2-7|once
CASSLARNPAEQYF
TGTGCCAGCAGCTTAGCCCGTAACCCAGCCGAGCAGTACTTC
>TRBV6-2/TRBV6-3|TRBD2|TRBJ2-1|few
CASSYIGTSGGPPDNEQFF
TGTGCCAGCAGTTACATTGGGACTAGCGGGGGACCCCCTGACAATGAGCAGTTCTTC
>TRBV12-3/TRBV12-4|TRBD1|TRBJ1-5|-
CASSRDREFQPQHF
TGTGCCAGCAGTCGGGACAGGGAGTTTCAGCCCCAGCATTTT
>TRBV20-1|-|TRBJ2-3|-
CSATPGLYTDTQYF
TGCAGTGCCACCCCGGGACTCTACACAGATACGCAGTATTTT
>TRBV15|-|TRBJ2-1|once
CATSRAVHNEQFF
TGTGCCACCAGCAGAGCAGTTCACAATGAGCAGTTCTTC
>TRBV29-1|-|TRBJ1-2|-
CSVEGGRGRADYGYTF
TGCAGCGTTGAAGGGGGGCGGGGGAGAGCTGACTATGGCTACACCTTC
>TRBV9|-|TRBJ2-5|-
CASSAQRSQEPQYF
TGTGCCAGCAGCGCCCAAAGATCGCAAGAGCCCCAGTACTTC
>TRBV6-1|TRBD2|TRBJ2-1|-
CASRNTLGRDEQFF
TGTGCCAGCAGGAACACCCTAGGGAGGGATGAGCAGTTCTTC
>TRBV27|-|TRBJ2-3|-
CASSLRSGAQITDTQYF
TGTGCCAGCAGTTTAAGGTCGGGGGCGCAGATCACAGATACGCAGTATTTT
>TRBV7-9|TRBD1|TRBJ2-5|-
CASSLVGQGPFQETQYF
TGTGCCAGCAGCTTGGTAGGACAGGGTCCCTTCCAAGAGACCCAGTACTTC
>TRBV4-3|-|TRBJ1-1|-
CASGGLRNTEAFF
TGCGCCAGCGGGGGGCTCAGGAACACTGAAGCTTTCTTT
>TRBV20-1|-|TRBJ2-1|-
CSARPRMDEQFF
TGCAGTGCTCGACCCCGGATGGATGAGCAGTTCTTC
>TRBV4-1|-|TRBJ1-1|-
CASGPPRDTQEAFF
TGCGCCAGCGGTCCACCCCGGGACACGCAAGAAGCTTTCTTT
>TRBV20-1|-|TRBJ2-7|-
CSASDRTGLGPSYEQYF
TGCAGTGCTAGCGACCGGACGGGGCTGGGGCCCTCCTACGAGCAGTACTTC
>TRBV10-3|TRBD1|TRBJ1-2|few
CAISNGTGVYSGYTF
TGTGCCATCAGTAATGGGACAGGGGTATACAGTGGCTACACCTTC
>TRBV15|-|TRBJ2-3|-
CATSRGRVRDTQYF
TGTGCCACCAGCCGAGGGCGGGTTCGGGATACGCAGTATTTT
>TRBV7-2|-|TRBJ2-1|few
CASSPLSGDEQFF
TGTGCCAGCAGCCCCCTTTCGGGGGATGAGCAGTTCTTC
>TRBV4-1|TRBD1|TRBJ2-7|-
CASSQSRTGAYEQYF
TGCGCCAGCAGCCAATCCCGGACAGGGGCATACGAGCAGTACTTC
>TRBV3-1|-|TRBJ1-1|-
CASSQSSLGNTEAFF
TGTGCCAGCAGCCAGAGTAGTCTTGGGAACACTGAAGCTTTCTTT
>TRBV4-1|-|TRBJ1-5|-
CASSQEARGGTQPQHF
TGCGCCAGCAGCCAAGAGGCCCGGGGGGGAACCCAGCCCCAGCATTTT
>TRBV28|-|TRBJ1-1|-
CASSFWVRDRWYGEAFF
TGTGCCAGCAGTTTCTGGGTCCGAGACAGGTGGTATGGTGAAGCTTTCTTT